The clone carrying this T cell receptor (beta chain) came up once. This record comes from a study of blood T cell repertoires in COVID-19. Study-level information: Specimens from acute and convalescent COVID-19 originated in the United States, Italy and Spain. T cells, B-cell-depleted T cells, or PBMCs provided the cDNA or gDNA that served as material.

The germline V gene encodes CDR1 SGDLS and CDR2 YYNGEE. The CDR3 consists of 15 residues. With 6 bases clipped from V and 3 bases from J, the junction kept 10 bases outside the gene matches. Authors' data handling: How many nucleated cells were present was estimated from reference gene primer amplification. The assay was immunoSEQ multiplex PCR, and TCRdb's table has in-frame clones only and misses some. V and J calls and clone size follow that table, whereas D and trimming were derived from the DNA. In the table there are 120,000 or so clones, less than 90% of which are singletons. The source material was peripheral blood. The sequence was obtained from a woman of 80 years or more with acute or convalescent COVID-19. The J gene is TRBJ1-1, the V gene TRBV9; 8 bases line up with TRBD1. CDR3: CASTAIQGVDTEAFF. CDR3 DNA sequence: TGTGCCAGCACCGCGATACAGGGGGTTGACACTGAAGCTTTCTTT.